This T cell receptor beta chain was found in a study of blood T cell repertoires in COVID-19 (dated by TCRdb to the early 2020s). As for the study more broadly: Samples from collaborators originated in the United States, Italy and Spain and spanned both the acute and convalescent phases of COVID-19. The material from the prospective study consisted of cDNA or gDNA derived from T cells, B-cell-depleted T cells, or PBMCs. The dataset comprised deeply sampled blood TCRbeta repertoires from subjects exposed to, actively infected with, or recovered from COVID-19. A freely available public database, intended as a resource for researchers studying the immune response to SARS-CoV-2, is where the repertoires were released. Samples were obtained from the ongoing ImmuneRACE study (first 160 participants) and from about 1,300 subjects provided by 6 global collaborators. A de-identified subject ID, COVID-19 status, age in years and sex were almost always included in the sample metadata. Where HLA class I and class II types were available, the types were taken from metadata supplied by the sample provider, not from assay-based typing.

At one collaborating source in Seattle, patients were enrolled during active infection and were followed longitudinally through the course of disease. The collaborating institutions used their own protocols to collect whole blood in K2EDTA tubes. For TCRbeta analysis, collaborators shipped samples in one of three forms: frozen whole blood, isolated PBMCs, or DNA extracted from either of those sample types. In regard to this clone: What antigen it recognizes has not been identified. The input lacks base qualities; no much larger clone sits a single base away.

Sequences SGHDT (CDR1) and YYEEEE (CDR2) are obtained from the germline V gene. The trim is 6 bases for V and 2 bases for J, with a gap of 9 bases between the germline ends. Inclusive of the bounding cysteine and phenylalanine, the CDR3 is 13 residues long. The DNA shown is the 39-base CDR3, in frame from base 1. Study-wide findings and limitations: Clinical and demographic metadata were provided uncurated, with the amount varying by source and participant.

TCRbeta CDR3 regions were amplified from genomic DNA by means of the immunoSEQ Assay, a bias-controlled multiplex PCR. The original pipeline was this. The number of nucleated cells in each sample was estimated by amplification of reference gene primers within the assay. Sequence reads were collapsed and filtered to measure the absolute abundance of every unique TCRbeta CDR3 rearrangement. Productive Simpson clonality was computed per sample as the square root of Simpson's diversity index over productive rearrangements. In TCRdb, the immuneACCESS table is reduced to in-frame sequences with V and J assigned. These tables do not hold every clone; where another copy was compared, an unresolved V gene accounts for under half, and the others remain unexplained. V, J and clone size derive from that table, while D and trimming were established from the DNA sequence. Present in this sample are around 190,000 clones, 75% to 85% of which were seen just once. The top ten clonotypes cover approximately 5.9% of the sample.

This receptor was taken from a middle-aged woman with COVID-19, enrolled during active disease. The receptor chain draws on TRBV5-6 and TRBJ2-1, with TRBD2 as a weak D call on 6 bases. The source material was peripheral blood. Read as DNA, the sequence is TGTGCCAGCAACCCGGGAGCCTACAATGAGCAGTTCTTC. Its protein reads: CASNPGAYNEQFF.